These 22 T cell receptor beta chains were sequenced from one sample in a study of shared clonotypes between healthy human individuals. This table comes from immunoSEQ multiplex PCR, and its TCRdb copy is limited to in-frame clones, with some not included. Counted here are fewer than 550,000 clones, 60% to 80% occurring once; the ten biggest clones make up around 12%. The sample taken for sequencing was PBMCs. Receptors originate from a woman in her thirties or forties in good health. Some clones in this sample may be carry-over from other donors' samples.

A few counts support this clone. This chain joins TRBV27 and TRBJ2-1; 8 nucleotides agree with TRBD2. CDR1 and CDR2 (germline): MNHEY, SMNVEV (reference sequence). J was trimmed by 3 bases and V by 6 bases; bases with no gene match: 4. The CDR3 contains 14 residues. The CDR3 loop is CASRAGAVYNEQFF. CDR3 DNA: TGTGCCAGCAGAGCGGGAGCGGTCTACAATGAGCAGTTCTTC.

The V call is TRBV9, the J call TRBJ2-2, with TRBD2 matching 13 bases. Germline V gene lookup returns CDR1 SGDLS and CDR2 YYNGEE. The CDR3 is made up of 16 amino acids. Trimming took 4 bases from V and 7 from J; bases not matched to a gene: 7. Written as DNA, the CDR3 is TGTGCCAGCAGCCCCAGGACTAGCGGGAGTAGCGGGGAGCTGTTTTTT. This gives the protein CASSPRTSGSSGELFF.

The chain uses TRBV19 and TRBJ1-5; no clear D. Germline CDR1 and CDR2: LNHDA and SQIVND (reference sequence). V lost 4 bases, J lost 6 bases, and 10 bases lay in between. This CDR3 comprises 13 residues. CDR3 DNA sequence: TGTGCCAGTAGTACCTTGGGCGGTCAGCCCCAGCATTTT. Translated: CASSTLGGQPQHF.

This clone appeared many times. The chain employs TRBV7-2 and TRBJ2-1; 9 bases are a match to TRBD2. The CDR3 totals 16 residues. From germline, CDR1 is SGHTA and CDR2 FQGNSA. Unmatched junction bases numbered 9, after V lost 5 bases and J lost 4 bases. This chain's CDR3 is CASSRFGTSPYNEQFF. CDR3 nucleotides: TGTGCCAGCAGCCGATTCGGGACTAGCCCTTACAATGAGCAGTTCTTC.

DNA of the CDR3: TGTGCCAGCAGAGATAACAGGCGAGCCGCCGTCTACGAGCAGTACTTC. This gives the protein CASRDNRRAAVYEQYF. V usage is TRBV27 and J usage is TRBJ2-7, with a weak D call TRBD1 (5 bases). The CDR3 spans 16 residues. V was shortened by 6 bases and J by 3 bases, with 21 bases between the two germline ends. CDR1 and CDR2 (germline): MNHEY, SMNVEV (reference sequence).

Points on this clone: A read error may explain this, as a much larger clone is one base away. Other DNA sequences from this sample encode an identical CDR3 as well. This chain links TRBV6-6 with TRBJ2-5; TRBD2 matches at 8 bases. The junction had 3 bases not matched to a gene; V was cut back by 6 bases and J by 3 bases. CDR1 and CDR2 from the germline V gene are MNHNY and SVGAGI (reference sequence). This CDR3 is 13 amino acids long. Written as DNA, the CDR3 is TGTGCCAGCAGAAAAGCGGGGGAAGAGACCCAGTACTTC. As protein: CASRKAGEETQYF.

The chain has TRBV5-1 and TRBJ2-3; TRBD2 is a possible D gene (5 bases). CDR3 length: 14 residues. Between the trimmed V and J ends, which lost 6 bases and 1 base, there was a span of 12 bases. Germline lookup yields CDR1 SGHRS and CDR2 YFSETQ. The CDR3 protein is CASIRTPGTDTQYF. The DNA of the CDR3 is TGCGCCAGCATCCGGACTCCGGGCACAGATACGCAGTATTTT.

The rearrangement uses TRBV13 and TRBJ1-1, with TRBD1 matching 9 bases. The CDR3 is 14 residues long. Germline trimming cut 6 bases from V and 3 bases from J; bases unmatched to any gene: 5. From germline, CDR1 is PRHDT and CDR2 FYEKMQ (reference sequence). CDR3 bases: TGTGCCAGCAGATCCGGACAGGGGTACACTGAAGCTTTCTTT. It yields the protein CASRSGQGYTEAFF.

Details on this clone: This specimen includes other DNA sequences encoding the same CDR3. The chain recombines TRBV29-1 with TRBJ1-2, with a weak D call TRBD1 (5 bases). This CDR3 contains 10 residues. V was clipped by 3 bases and J by 6 bases, with 5 bases between them. Germline V gene lookup returns CDR1 SQVTM and CDR2 ANQGSEA. The CDR3 region is CSVDRDGYTF. CDR3 nucleotide sequence: TGCAGCGTTGACAGGGATGGCTACACCTTC.

This clone has just a few counts. The genes are TRBV19 and TRBJ2-2; 8 bases are shared with TRBD1. The CDR3 runs to 15 residues. Germline CDR1 and CDR2: LNHDA and SQIVND (reference sequence). The ends lost 8 bases at V and 1 base at J; junction bases unmatched: 6. Here the CDR3 reads CASLTGTGNTGELFF. The CDR3 coding sequence is TGTGCCAGTCTAACCGGGACAGGGAACACCGGGGAGCTGTTTTTT.

V usage is TRBV7-8 and J usage is TRBJ2-3; TRBD1 aligns across 9 bases. The V gene end was trimmed by 3 bases and the J gene end by 6 bases; junction bases not matched to a gene: 10. Germline values: CDR1 SGHVS, CDR2 FQNEAQ. The CDR3 is 16 amino acids. The CDR3 region is CASSLLVQGARDTQYF. CDR3 nucleotides: TGTGCCAGCAGCTTGTTAGTACAGGGGGCCAGGGATACGCAGTATTTT.

This chain joins TRBV6-1 and TRBJ2-1; D remains unclear. The CDR3 has 11 amino acids. Germline V gene sequence: CDR1 MNHNS, CDR2 SASEGT. V shed 5 bases and J shed 8 bases, with 7 bases lying between them. The chain's CDR3 is CASSHGYEQFF. CDR3 sequence (DNA): TGTGCCAGCAGTCACGGTTATGAGCAGTTCTTC.

This chain uses TRBV7-9 with TRBJ2-7; D not resolved. Trimming left V 4 bases short and J 4 bases short, with 17 bases between. The V gene's germline CDR1 is SEHNR and CDR2 FQNEAQ (reference sequence). This CDR3 has 15 residues. CDR3 sequence: CASSYPGERQYEQYF. The CDR3 DNA follows: TGTGCCAGCAGCTACCCTGGTGAGCGTCAGTACGAGCAGTACTTC.

The chain links TRBV5-4 to TRBJ2-7; the D gene is possibly TRBD1 (7 bases). V lost 0 bases, J lost 7 bases, and 17 bases lay in between. Germline assignment: CDR1 SGHNT and CDR2 YYREEE (reference sequence). The CDR3 loop spans 15 amino acids. This CDR3 is CASSLGGDSLEEQYF. The CDR3 nucleotides read TGTGCCAGCAGCTTGGGGGGGGACAGTTTAGAGGAGCAGTACTTC.

The chain joins TRBV25-1 to TRBJ2-5; D possibly corresponds to TRBD1 (6 bases). Looked up from germline, CDR1 is MGHDK and CDR2 is SYGVNS. This CDR3 spans 15 amino acids. V was pared by 2 bases and J by 2 bases, with 12 bases between. The CDR3 reads CASSEGTGKQETQYF. The CDR3 nucleotides read TGTGCCAGCAGTGAAGGCACAGGGAAACAAGAGACCCAGTACTTC.

The table lists this clone with a count of one. This rearrangement joins TRBV4-3 to TRBJ2-1; 13 nucleotides match TRBD2. CDR1 is LGHNA and CDR2 is YSLEER in the germline V gene. The CDR3 totals 17 residues. The ends lost 4 bases at V and 8 bases at J; junction bases unmatched: 11. CDR3 protein: CASSPGLAGRRGHEQFF. In DNA form, the CDR3 reads TGCGCCAGCAGCCCGGGACTAGCGGGGAGGCGGGGGCATGAGCAGTTCTTC.

V usage is TRBV18 and J usage is TRBJ2-2, with a tentative D call TRBD1 (6 bases). Germline V gene data show CDR1 as KGHSH and CDR2 as LQKENI. This CDR3 is built from 15 residues. V was trimmed by 8 bases and J by 3 bases, leaving 16 bases between them. The DNA for the CDR3 is TGTGCCAGCCATCAGGACAGCGGACACACCGGGGAGCTGTTTTTT. Its protein product is CASHQDSGHTGELFF.

A word on this clone: Other DNA sequences of this sample code for an identical CDR3. This rearrangement joins TRBV28 to TRBJ1-4; D is ambiguous. The germline V and J ends were trimmed by 3 bases and 4 bases, with 6 bases remaining between them. Germline values: CDR1 MDHEN, CDR2 SYDVKM. The CDR3 totals 13 residues. DNA for the CDR3: TGTGCCAGCAGTTTGGACCTTAATGAAAAACTGTTTTTT. Translated: CASSLDLNEKLFF.

J is TRBJ1-1 and V is TRBV6-5; 7 bases align to TRBD1. Germline CDR1 MNHEY, CDR2 SVGAGI. The trim removed 6 bases at V and 3 bases at J, leaving 4 bases unmatched. The CDR3 consists of 13 residues. The CDR3, as DNA: TGTGCCAGCAGCTACACAGGGGACACTGAAGCTTTCTTT. Translating it yields CASSYTGDTEAFF.

Only a few counts were recorded for this clone. The J gene is TRBJ2-1, the V gene TRBV7-2; no clear D gene. Germline lookup yields CDR1 SGHTA and CDR2 FQGNSA. Trimming left V 1 base short and J 8 bases short, with 15 bases between. This CDR3 has 15 residues. DNA for the CDR3: TGTGCCAGCAGCTTAGGAGGCGGCTCCTGGGATGAGCAGTTCTTC. Its translation: CASSLGGGSWDEQFF.

The DNA of the CDR3 is TGTGCTAGTGCCGACTCGGACAGGGGCTACGAGCAGTACTTC. Protein sequence: CASADSDRGYEQYF. The chain couples TRBV12-5 to TRBJ2-7; 9 positions agree with TRBD1. CDR3 length equals 14 residues. With V trimmed by 7 bases and J by 3 bases, 7 bases remained unmatched. CDR1 and CDR2 (germline): LGHNT, FRNRAP.

The chain's CDR3 is CSVGQGFRNTQYF. The CDR3 DNA reads as TGCAGCGTCGGACAGGGGTTCAGGAATACGCAGTATTTT. The chain combines TRBV29-1 with TRBJ2-3; the match to TRBD1 covers 9 bases. Trimming took 6 bases from V and 7 from J; bases not matched to a gene: 8. CDR1 and CDR2 from the germline V gene are SQVTM and ANQGSEA. There are 13 residues in the CDR3.